These 5 T cell receptor beta chains were sequenced from one sample in a study of Graves' ophthalmopathy and Graves' hyperthyroidism. Scientists amplified the TCR beta CDR3 regions from RNA transcripts. Scientists carried out first-round RT-PCR using HTBI primers and then a second-round multiplex PCR. TCRdb used MiXCR to reprocess the multiplex PCR reads, holding one entry per CDR3 protein. The profile shows hundreds of thousands of distinct CDR3 sequences, roughly 41% of them singletons. Sequencing was done on a sample of peripheral blood. Every receptor here comes from an adult man with Graves' ophthalmopathy.

About this clonotype itself: A much larger clone lies one base from this, so it may be a read error. This sequence joins TRBV7-2 and TRBJ2-2; 7 bases agree with TRBD2. Per germline, CDR1 SGHTA and CDR2 FQGNSA. This CDR3 contains 14 residues. V lost 3 bases to trimming and J lost 7 bases; unmatched junction nucleotides: 5. DNA of the CDR3: TGTGCCAGCAGCTTCGGGACTAACGGCGGGGAGCTGTTTTTT. It translates to CASSFGTNGGELFF.

At least ten counts were recorded for this clonotype. The V call is TRBV29-1, the J call TRBJ1-2; 9 nucleotides match TRBD1. This CDR3 has 14 amino acids. V was pared by 1 base and J by 3 bases, with 3 bases of the junction left unmatched. Germline assignment: CDR1 SQVTM and CDR2 ANQGSEA. The CDR3: CSVEGTGVYYGYTF. The CDR3, as DNA: TGCAGCGTTGAAGGGACAGGGGTGTACTATGGCTACACCTTC.

As for this clonotype: This may be a read error, as it is one base from a much larger clone. V usage is TRBV19 and J usage is TRBJ1-2; D might be TRBD1 (6 bases). The CDR3 sequence is 14 residues long. The germline V gene has CDR1 LNHDA and CDR2 SQIVND (reference sequence). The V gene lost 6 bases and the J gene lost 3 bases, with 14 bases spanning the gap. CDR3 sequence reads: CASRIRTDDYGYTF. The CDR3 DNA follows: TGTGCCAGTAGGATTCGGACAGACGACTATGGCTACACCTTC.

This clonotype was seen a handful of times. The chain carries TRBV6-5 and TRBJ2-2; D is ambiguous. V lost 6 bases to trimming and J lost 1 base, with 12 bases between them. Germline CDR1 is MNHEY and CDR2 is SVGAGI. The CDR3 totals 15 residues. CDR3 in DNA: TGTGCCAGCAGCCTCGGACGCAAGAACACCGGGGAGCTGTTTTTT. Amino acid sequence: CASSLGRKNTGELFF.

With respect to this clonotype: At one end, the junction sequence differs from germline, possibly due to a read error. The genes are TRBV10-1 and TRBJ2-5; D may match TRBD1 or TRBD2 (5 bases each). Germline lookup yields CDR1 WNHNN and CDR2 SYGVQD (reference sequence). CDR3 size: 14 residues. In nucleotides, the CDR3 is TGTGCCAGCAGTGTAAGACAGCCGGGGGAGACCCAGTACTTC. Residues: CASSVRQPGETQYF.